Below are 2 T cell receptor beta chains sequenced from a single sample in a study of T-cell reconstitution after alpha-beta-depleted transplantation in children. Unique molecular identifiers were incorporated during preparation of the TCRbeta library. TCRdb analysed the PCR reads with MiXCR anew, one entry per CDR3 protein. This sample has 250,000 to 350,000 distinct CDR3 sequences, with 23% found just once. Sequenced material: PBMCs, mostly from graft donor cells, taken 180 days after TCRalphabeta/CD19-depleted stem cell transplant. Receptors originate from a male patient between 10 and 17 years old who had a stem cell transplant for acute lymphoblastic leukemia, so the T cells may come from the graft donor.

This sequence joins TRBV20-1 and TRBJ2-7; TRBD1 matches at 9 bases. This CDR3 spans 14 amino acids. Germline CDR1 is DFQATT and CDR2 is SNEGSKA (reference sequence). Unmatched junction bases numbered 9, after V lost 6 bases and J lost 3 bases. CDR3 amino acids: CSAGTGGAFYEQYF. The CDR3 DNA reads TGCAGTGCGGGTACAGGGGGCGCATTCTACGAGCAGTACTTC.

The rearrangement joins TRBV5-1 to TRBJ2-7, with D perhaps given as TRBD1 or TRBD2 (5 bases each). The germline V gene has CDR1 SGHRS and CDR2 YFSETQ. V dropped 2 bases and J dropped 3 bases, with 12 bases sitting between them. The CDR3 has 14 residues. CDR3 amino acids: CASSLHGANYEQYF. The CDR3, as DNA: TGCGCCAGCAGCTTACACGGGGCGAACTACGAGCAGTACTTC.